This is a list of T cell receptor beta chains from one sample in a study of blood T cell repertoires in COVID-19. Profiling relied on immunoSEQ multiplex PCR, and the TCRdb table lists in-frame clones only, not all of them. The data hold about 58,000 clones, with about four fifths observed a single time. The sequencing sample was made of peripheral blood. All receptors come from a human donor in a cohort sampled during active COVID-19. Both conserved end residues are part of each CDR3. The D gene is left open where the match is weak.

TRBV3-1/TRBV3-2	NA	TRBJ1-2	CASRQDYGYTF	TGTGCCAGCAGACAGGACTATGGCTACACCTTC
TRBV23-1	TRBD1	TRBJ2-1	CASSQPIFPGQGAESYNEQFF	TGCGCCAGCAGTCAGCCCATATTCCCGGGACAGGGAGCTGAATCCTACAATGAGCAGTTCTTC
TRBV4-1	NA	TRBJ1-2	CASSLNRDGTYTF	TGCGCCAGCAGCCTGAACCGGGACGGGACATACACCTTC
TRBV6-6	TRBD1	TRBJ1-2	CASSTPGQETNYGYTF	TGTGCCAGCAGTACACCAGGACAGGAGACTAACTATGGCTACACCTTC
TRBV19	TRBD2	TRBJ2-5	CASSINRAGGIQETQYF	TGTGCCAGTAGTATTAATCGAGCGGGGGGCATCCAAGAGACCCAGTACTTC
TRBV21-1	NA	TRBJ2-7	CASSMGHLAYEQYF	TGTGCCAGCAGCATGGGGCACCTCGCGTACGAGCAGTACTTC
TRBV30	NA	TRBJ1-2	CAWIQAYGYTF	TGTGCCTGGATTCAAGCGTATGGCTACACCTTC
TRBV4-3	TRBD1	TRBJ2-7	CASSQGQGFVGEQYF	TGCGCCAGCAGCCAGGGACAGGGATTTGTAGGGGAGCAGTACTTC
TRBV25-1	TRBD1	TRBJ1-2	CASTRDSNYGYTF	TGTGCCAGCACCCGGGACAGCAACTATGGCTACACCTTC
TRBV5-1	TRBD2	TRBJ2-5	CASSRIAGEGKTQYF	TGCGCCAGCAGCCGAATAGCGGGGGAGGGGAAGACCCAGTACTTC